The source of this T cell receptor (beta chain) is a study of shared clonotypes between healthy human individuals (dated by TCRdb to the early 2020s). Context from the whole study: Two women and three men aged 18 to 49 years were included in the cohort. For each donor, CD4 naive and CD4 memory were each run on three plates, CD8 naive on two plates, and CD8 memory on one plate. To estimate repertoire size and how much clonotypes are shared between individuals, the study performed deep sequencing of blood TCR repertoires from a few healthy adults. To increase sequencing depth and limit assay-specific biases, TCR repertoire library preparation and sequencing were carried out by different laboratories using diverse techniques. Leukapheresis yielded between about 0.94 and 9.5 billion PBMCs per donor.

Note on this clone: Which antigen it targets is not known. Base qualities are not provided; no much larger clone lies one nucleotide away.

TCR CDR3 regions were amplified from genomic DNA by multiplex PCR using the deep immunoSEQ assay. Extracted genomic DNA from each cell subset was spread evenly across all wells of several immunoSEQ 96-well plates, with each plate serving as a replicate. For sorted subsets, approximately 190 ng genomic DNA, equal to about 30,000 T cell genomes, was loaded into each replicate PCR. The purified libraries were quantified using a Qubit 3.0 fluorometer, sized with a Bioanalyzer 2100, and then quantified again using the KAPA Library Quantification kit. Each immunoSEQ 96-well plate was sequenced on its own single-read 150-cycle Illumina NextSeq 550 flow cell. Per the source publication's procedure: Because only junctional sequences without quality scores were contained in the immunoSEQ output, filtering matching that applied to full-length reads could not be performed. To assign V/J genes and CDR3, sequences were annotated using PyIR, a Python wrapper for IgBLAST v1.9, with IMGT germline references. Any read was removed if the V/J assignment was weak (E-value above 1e-6), the CDR3 was missing, or the read contained stop codons, out-of-frame junctions, or ambiguous translated residues. V3J clonotypes were defined as sequences sharing the same inferred V gene, J gene, and CDR3 amino acid sequence. To compute the percentage overlap between repertoires, the number of shared unique clonotypes was divided by the size of the smaller repertoire. RTK rarefaction, the Chao1 estimator, and Recon v2.1 estimates of unobserved clonotypes were used to assess repertoire richness. For all TCRbeta clonotypes obtained by the gDNA method from a few donors, generation probabilities were computed with OLGA. TCRdb obtained this table from immuneACCESS and retained in-frame rearrangements with V and J assigned. These tables miss some clones; where compared with another copy, unresolved V genes account for less than half of the shortfall, and the remainder is unexplained. V and J calls plus clone size are reproduced from that table; the DNA served to infer D and trimming. For this sample the table gives under 2.5 million clones, of which 85% to 95% were detected only once. 0.37% of the sample lies in the top ten.

The study at large found these results: Estimated clonotype richness was generally larger for naive than for memory subsets. Because the study included only a small number of donors, the genetic and exposure-history diversity represented was limited. Compared with non-shared clonotypes, the clonotypes found in all four sorted-subset donors had higher generation probabilities. Based on pairwise subsampling, the degree of clonotype sharing among donors was expected to be affected by sequencing depth. About 5% of naive CD4, 3.5% of naive CD8, about 2.1% of memory CD4, and 0.4% of memory CD8 clonotypes were shared across several donors. Incomplete sequencing was indicated by rarefaction of sorted-subset datasets, despite the large sequencing depth. Sampling was limited to blood, and TCR repertoires in tissue likely differ from TCR repertoires in blood.

Donors were healthy HIV-negative adults with no recently reported acute infections or vaccinations. Every donor was a Caucasian adult living in Nashville, Tennessee, USA. Magnetic negative selection was used to enrich CD4+ T cells, after which naive cells were positively selected on CD45RA and the negative fraction became the memory subset. Blood was obtained by leukapheresis, after which PBMCs were separated by Ficoll-Histopaque density gradient centrifugation and cryopreserved in liquid nitrogen vapor phase. Analytical flow cytometry was used to check the purity and quantity of every magnetically sorted T cell population. Genomic DNA was isolated from every sorted fraction and measured by UV absorbance on a Nanodrop 2000c. Reading the germline V gene (reference sequence) gives CDR1 SGHNT and CDR2 YYREEE. The trim is 0 bases for V and 9 bases for J, with a gap of 12 bases between the germline ends. From the cysteine up to the phenylalanine, the CDR3 has a length of 13 residues. Only the CDR3 DNA is retained, 39 bases long and in frame from the first base.

Sample: naive CD4+ T cells from PBMCs. In light of the paper, this sample's cell subset or site label describes: CD45RA+ positively selected. The sequence joins TRBV5-4 to TRBJ2-5; the D gene cannot be named for sure. The sequence was obtained from a young man in good health. Some clones in this sample may be carry-over from other donors' samples. The CDR3 protein: CASSLAVGQPQYF. DNA sequence: TGTGCCAGCAGCTTGGCGGTCGGGCAGCCCCAGTACTTC.